A selection of T cell receptor beta chains follows, all from one sample in a study of T cells in Graves' hyperthyroidism and ophthalmopathy. MiXCR, applied by TCRdb to the multiplex PCR reads, yields one record per CDR3 protein. In the table there are more than 550,000 distinct CDR3 sequences, over 15% of which are singletons. Material: blood. All receptors derive from a woman aged 50 to 65 with Graves' hyperthyroidism that later progressed to Graves' ophthalmopathy. Both conserved end residues are part of each CDR3. The D gene is left open where the match is weak. Not every row has a clone size; where given, it reads once, few, many or a size class.

V,J,size,D,DNA,CDR3
TRBV11-2,TRBJ1-2,many,.,TGTGCCAGCAGCTTAGCAGCATCCCTTAACTATGGCTACACCTTC,CASSLAASLNYGYTF
TRBV5-5,TRBJ1-5,.,.,TGTGCCAGCAGCTTAGTGGGAGACCCGAATCAGCCCCAGCATTTT,CASSLVGDPNQPQHF
TRBV4-1,TRBJ2-2,.,.,TGCGCCAGCAGCCAATACAGCACCGGGGAGCTGTTTTTT,CASSQYSTGELFF
TRBV20-1,TRBJ2-3,many,.,TGCAGTGCTAGATCCGAGGGGGATACGCAGTATTTT,CSARSEGDTQYF
TRBV11-2,TRBJ2-7,many,.,TGTGCCAGCAGCTTAGGAGGGGCCCTCTCCTACGAGCAGTACTTC,CASSLGGALSYEQYF
TRBV6-1,TRBJ1-1,.,TRBD1,TGTGCCAGCAGGGGCACCAGGGGACAGGGGGCGACTGAAGCTTTCTTT,CASRGTRGQGATEAFF
TRBV7-9,TRBJ2-5,.,.,TGTGCCAGCAGCTTAGGGAACCCTCAAGAGACCCAGTACTTC,CASSLGNPQETQYF
TRBV3-1,TRBJ2-7,many,.,TGTGCCAGCAGCCAAGCACCAAAAGGCGAGCAGTACTTC,CASSQAPKGEQYF
TRBV15,TRBJ2-5,.,.,TGTGCCACCTCCCGCCGGGGAGGAGAGACCCAGTACTTC,CATSRRGGETQYF
TRBV12-3/TRBV12-4,TRBJ1-1,few,.,TGTGCCAGCAGTTTATCCGTTCCTGTCACCGATGAAGCTTTCTTT,CASSLSVPVTDEAFF
TRBV2,TRBJ2-4,.,.,TGTGCCAGCAGTGAAGCGCAAGGACCTCAGGGCATTCAGTACTTC,CASSEAQGPQGIQYF
TRBV10-2,TRBJ2-3,few,TRBD2,TGCGCCAGCAGTGAACCGGGACTAGGGAGCTCAGATACGCAGTATTTT,CASSEPGLGSSDTQYF
TRBV7-2,TRBJ1-2,many,.,TGTGCCAGCAGCCTCTTGGGGGAGGATGGCTACACCTTC,CASSLLGEDGYTF
TRBV20-1,TRBJ1-5,.,TRBD1,TGCAGTGCTAGCCCAACTGACAGGGGCAATAGCAATCAGCCCCAGCATTTT,CSASPTDRGNSNQPQHF
TRBV10-1,TRBJ1-2,.,.,TGCGCCAGCAGCGACGGCCGACAGGCTAGAACCTTC,CASSDGRQARTF
TRBV19,TRBJ1-6,.,.,TGTGCCAGTAGTATATCGAGGGAGCGTTGGTGGGGGCCTGGCTCCTATAATTCACCCCTCCACTTT,CASSISRERWWGPGSYNSPLHF
TRBV20-1,TRBJ2-3,many,.,TGCAGTGCTAGAAACAGGGATACGCAGTATTTT,CSARNRDTQYF
TRBV20-1,TRBJ2-5,many,TRBD2,TGCAGTGCTAGCGACCTTCGAACTAGCGGGGGAGGCGAGACCCAGTACTTC,CSASDLRTSGGGETQYF
TRBV10-1,TRBJ2-7,many,TRBD2,TGCGCCAGCAGTGACGGGAGGGGATTCAGCGAGCAGTACTTC,CASSDGRGFSEQYF
TRBV20-1,TRBJ2-7,many,TRBD1,TGCAGTGCCGGGACAGGGTTTTCGTTGGAGCAGTACTTC,CSAGTGFSLEQYF
TRBV2,TRBJ2-5,many,.,TGTGCCAGCACCCTCGGGGGCCGAGAGACCCAGTACTTC,CASTLGGRETQYF
TRBV6-1,TRBJ1-2,few,.,TGTGCCAGCAGTAGACCGTTAGATGGCTACACCTTC,CASSRPLDGYTF
TRBV9,TRBJ2-7,few,.,TGTGCCAGCAGCGTAGACCCGTCTACCTACGAGCAGTACTTC,CASSVDPSTYEQYF
TRBV5-1,TRBJ1-1,many,.,TGCGCCAGCAGCTACCAGCAGGGGCGGCACACTGAAGCTTTCTTT,CASSYQQGRHTEAFF
TRBV20-1,TRBJ2-4,.,.,TGCAGTGCTAGAGATAGTATGTCGAACATTCAGTACTTC,CSARDSMSNIQYF
TRBV11-2,TRBJ1-1,many,TRBD1,TGTGCCAGCAGCTTAGAAGCCGCAGGGGGCACTGAAGCTTTCTTT,CASSLEAAGGTEAFF
TRBV12-3/TRBV12-4,TRBJ2-1,few,TRBD2,TGTGCCAGCAGTTTTAACCTAGCGGGGGAAGGACAGTTCTTC,CASSFNLAGEGQFF